The clone carrying this T cell receptor (beta chain) was seen repeatedly, ten times or more. It was RNA transcripts that yielded the amplified TCR beta CDR3 regions. TCR CDR3 regions were first amplified by RT-PCR with HTBI primers. MiXCR, applied by TCRdb to the multiplex PCR reads, yields one record per CDR3 protein. The table records some 420,000 distinct CDR3 sequences, roughly 13% of them present only once. This sample was taken from a study of T cells in Graves' hyperthyroidism and ophthalmopathy. V lost 5 bases to trimming and J lost 1 base, with 12 bases between them. This CDR3 comprises 14 residues. Germline CDR1 and CDR2: SGHRS and YFSETQ.

Source material: blood. The TCR was taken from a woman aged 18-29 years with Graves' hyperthyroidism. The V call is TRBV5-1, the J call TRBJ1-1; no clear D. The CDR3 coding sequence is TGCGCCAGCAGGGACCCGGGGAGGAACACTGAAGCTTTCTTT. Translation gives CASRDPGRNTEAFF.